These 5 T cell receptor beta chains were all obtained from the same sample, sequenced in a study of response to subunit inactivated influenza vaccine. TCRdb re-analysed the RT-PCR reads in MiXCR, keeping a single row per CDR3 protein. Of 500,000 to 600,000 distinct CDR3 sequences detected, roughly 10% appear once; the ten largest clones hold approximately 10%. The sample here was PBMCs from blood, taken on the day of vaccination. The source of these receptors is a man aged 50-60 years who received an inactivated influenza vaccine.

There are many counts of this clonotype. V gene TRBV29-1 combines with J gene TRBJ2-3, with D perhaps matching TRBD1 or TRBD2 (5 bases each). The V and J ends lost 4 bases and 2 bases respectively, with 10 bases between them. The germline V gene encodes CDR1 SQVTM and CDR2 ANQGSEA. CDR3 size: 13 residues. The CDR3 nucleotides are TGCAGCGTTGGAGCTGGGACCACAGATACGCAGTATTTT. Translation: CSVGAGTTDTQYF.

This clonotype was seen ten or more times. The chain employs TRBV12-3 or TRBV12-4 and TRBJ2-3, with 12 positions matching TRBD2. This CDR3 is built from 16 residues. The V gene end was trimmed by 6 bases and the J gene end by 0 bases; junction bases not matched to a gene: 4. DNA of the CDR3: TGTGCCAGCAGCCCACTAGCGGGGGGTAGCACAGATACGCAGTATTTT. Translation: CASSPLAGGSTDTQYF.

This chain joins TRBV7-6 and TRBJ2-1; no clear D gene. Deletions cut 5 bases from V and 1 base from J, with 18 bases between. This CDR3 contains 17 residues. Germline V lookup: CDR1 SGHVS, CDR2 FNYEAQ. Here the CDR3 DNA reads TGTGCCAGCAGCAAACATAATGGAGTCGGATCCTACAATGAGCAGTTCTTC. Its translation: CASSKHNGVGSYNEQFF. Drawing the rest from reference TRBV7-6 and TRBJ2-1, the complete variable domain is GAGVSQSPRYKVTKRGQDVALRCDPISGHVSLYWYRQALGQGPEFLTYFNYEAQQDKSGLPNDRFSAERPEGSISTLTIQRTEQRDSAMYRCASSKHNGVGSYNEQFFGPGTRLTVL.

Relative to its sample, this clonotype is medium-sized. This chain uses TRBV4-2 with TRBJ2-3, with TRBD2 identical over 10 bases. The CDR3 has 17 amino acids. The germline CDR1 and CDR2 sequences are LGHNA and YNFKEQ. V gave up 4 bases and J gave up 6 bases; unmatched junction bases: 13. The CDR3 nucleotides read TGTGCCAGCAGCCGCCCCCCCAGCGGGAGGGCCAGGGATACGCAGTATTTT. Amino acids: CASSRPPSGRARDTQYF.

The V call is TRBV5-1, the J call TRBJ2-3; 10 bases are shared with TRBD1. From germline, CDR1 is SGHRS and CDR2 YFSETQ. This CDR3 has 20 residues. Germline trimming cut 1 base from V and 0 bases from J; bases unmatched to any gene: 14. The CDR3 sequence: CASSLLGQGPGRPSTDTQYF. The CDR3 DNA follows: TGCGCCAGCAGCTTGTTGGGACAGGGGCCTGGACGACCTAGCACAGATACGCAGTATTTT.